The 25 T cell receptor beta chains reported below all come from one sample, sequenced in a study of blood T cell repertoires in COVID-19. Sequenced by immunoSEQ multiplex PCR; TCRdb stores in-frame clones only, minus some. The sample carries around 170,000 clones, 80% recorded once. The material sequenced was PBMCs or T cells enriched from blood (not recorded which). The receptors come from a man aged 55 to 70 who had been exposed to COVID-19.

This chain joins TRBV6-6 and TRBJ1-2; weak D call: TRBD1 (6 bases). V dropped 0 bases and J dropped 6 bases, with 17 bases sitting between them. Per germline, CDR1 MNHNY and CDR2 SVGAGI (reference sequence). The CDR3 is made up of 16 amino acids. CDR3 region: CASSYSINGGADGYTF. CDR3 coding DNA: TGTGCCAGCAGTTACTCGATCAACGGGGGGGCCGATGGCTACACCTTC.

The J gene is TRBJ2-7, the V gene TRBV10-3; a possible D gene is TRBD2 (6 bases). V was shortened by 6 bases and J by 1 base, with 10 bases between the two germline ends. Germline V gene sequence: CDR1 ENHRY, CDR2 SYGVKD. CDR3 size: 13 residues. The CDR3 nucleotides are TGTGCCATCAGCGCGGGGACTTCCTACGAGCAGTACTTC. It yields the protein CAISAGTSYEQYF.

This clone was found many times. The rearrangement links TRBV3-1 (or the pseudogene TRBV3-2) to TRBJ1-6, with TRBD1 matching 8 bases. Germline-derived CDR1 and CDR2 are LGHDT and YNNKEL (reference sequence). This CDR3 has 15 amino acids. V trimming: 4 bases; J trimming: 7 bases; junction bases outside the gene matches: 6. CDR3: CASSPFGQGNSPLHF. CDR3 sequence (DNA): TGTGCCAGCAGCCCTTTCGGACAGGGAAATTCACCCCTCCACTTT.

This clone was observed once. The chain joins TRBV29-1 to TRBJ1-2, with D perhaps TRBD1 (6 bases). CDR3 size: 13 residues. The V and J ends lost 1 base and 3 bases respectively, with 9 bases between them. Germline values: CDR1 SQVTM, CDR2 ANQGSEA. Here the CDR3 reads CSVEVRGHYGYTF. The CDR3, as DNA: TGCAGCGTTGAAGTCAGGGGACACTATGGCTACACCTTC. The whole variable domain, remainder taken from reference TRBV29-1 and TRBJ1-2, is SAVISQKPSRDICQRGTSLTIQCQVDSQVTMMFWYRQQPGQSLTLIATANQGSEATYESGFVIDKFPISRPNLTFSTLTVSNMSPEDSSIYLCSVEVRGHYGYTFGSGTRLTVV.

This clone turned up a few times. This chain connects TRBV5-3 to TRBJ1-5, with D possibly being TRBD1 (6 bases). TRBV5-3 is an ORF; its function is uncertain. Trimming cost V 1 base and J 2 bases, with 19 bases left between them. This CDR3 contains 18 residues. CDR3 in amino acids: CARSLSLGGHPCNQPQHF. In DNA, the CDR3 is TGTGCCAGAAGCTTGTCACTGGGGGGGCACCCCTGCAATCAGCCCCAGCATTTT.

This clone appeared once. In DNA, the CDR3 is TGTGCCTGGAGTCCGACAGGGAAGTACTATGGCTACACCTTC. This codes for CAWSPTGKYYGYTF. This chain connects TRBV30 to TRBJ1-2, with 7 bases fitting TRBD1. Trimming took 2 bases from V and 3 from J; bases not matched to a gene: 6. The length of the CDR3 is 14 residues. Germline V gene lookup returns CDR1 GTSNPN and CDR2 SVGIG (reference sequence).

This clone was seen only a few times. The chain is built from TRBV12-3 or TRBV12-4 and TRBJ1-2; D gene uncertain. The germline V and J ends were trimmed by 6 bases and 0 bases, with 8 bases remaining between them. The CDR3 totals 13 residues. The CDR3 DNA reads TGTGCCAGCAGCCTTTATACTAACTATGGCTACACCTTC. Amino acid sequence: CASSLYTNYGYTF.

This rearrangement joins TRBV9 to TRBJ2-3; 7 nucleotides match TRBD1. This CDR3 spans 13 amino acids. Germline V gene sequence: CDR1 SGDLS, CDR2 YYNGEE. V trimming: 2 bases; J trimming: 8 bases; junction bases outside the gene matches: 5. The CDR3 DNA sequence: TGTGCCAGCAGCGTTGCAGCAGGGGGTACGCAGTATTTT. The encoded protein is CASSVAAGGTQYF.

The gene calls are TRBV5-4 and TRBJ1-3, with 8 bases matching TRBD1. The CDR3 covers 18 residues. Germline CDR1 reads SGHNT; CDR2 reads YYREEE (reference sequence). Unmatched junction bases numbered 10, after V lost 2 bases and J lost 0 bases. The CDR3, as DNA: TGTGCCAGCAGCTTCTTACGCCGGACAGGGCGCTCTGGAAACACCATATATTTT. This gives the protein CASSFLRRTGRSGNTIYF. Looking up the rest from reference TRBV5-4 and TRBJ1-3 gives the full variable domain: ETGVTQSPTHLIKTRGQQVTLRCSSQSGHNTVSWYQQALGQGPQFIFQYYREEENGRGNFPPRFSGLQFPNYSSELNVNALELDDSALYLCASSFLRRTGRSGNTIYFGEGSWLTVV.

The chain has TRBV30 and TRBJ1-3; weak D call: TRBD1 (6 bases). This CDR3 has 16 amino acids. The germline gives CDR1 GTSNPN, CDR2 SVGIG (reference sequence). Trimming shortened V by 2 bases and J by 1 base, and 15 bases separated the two germline ends. CDR3 region: CAWSLQTGSSGNTIYF. The CDR3 nucleotides read TGTGCCTGGAGTCTTCAAACAGGGAGTTCTGGAAACACCATATATTTT. The variable domain in full, completed from reference TRBV30 and TRBJ1-3, reads SQTIHQWPATLVQPVGSPLSLECTVEGTSNPNLYWYRQAAGRGLQLLFYSVGIGQISSEVPQNLSASRPQDRQFILSSKKLLLSDSGFYLCAWSLQTGSSGNTIYFGEGSWLTVV.

V gene TRBV18 combines with J gene TRBJ2-1; possibly TRBD1 for D (6 bases). Trimming shortened V by 3 bases and J by 12 bases, and 12 bases separated the two germline ends. The length of the CDR3 is 12 residues. The germline gives CDR1 KGHSH, CDR2 LQKENI. CDR3 sequence (DNA): TGTGCCAGCTCACCCAACAGGGATTTGCAGTTCTTC. This encodes CASSPNRDLQFF.

V gene TRBV5-1 combines with J gene TRBJ2-7; D perhaps matches TRBD2 (5 bases). V was trimmed by 4 bases and J by 3 bases, leaving 20 bases between them. Per germline, CDR1 SGHRS and CDR2 YFSETQ. The length of the CDR3 is 16 residues. CDR3 residues: CASSSRRGRSYYEQYF. The CDR3 region has the DNA TGCGCCAGCAGCAGTCGTAGAGGGCGGTCCTACTACGAGCAGTACTTC.

The chain links TRBV29-1 to TRBJ2-1; the match to TRBD1 covers 7 bases. The CDR3 consists of 14 residues. Germline V gene lookup returns CDR1 SQVTM and CDR2 ANQGSEA. Trimming removed 6 bases from V and 2 bases from J; junction bases left unmatched: 7. The CDR3: CSVDRTGAYNEQFF. The CDR3 bases are TGCAGCGTGGATCGGACAGGTGCCTACAATGAGCAGTTCTTC.

The rearrangement links TRBV19 to TRBJ1-4; D is perhaps TRBD1 (5 bases). CDR3 length: 14 amino acids. From germline, CDR1 is LNHDA and CDR2 SQIVND (reference sequence). The V and J ends lost 3 bases and 0 bases respectively, with 5 bases between them. The CDR3 loop reads CASSMTATNEKLFF. CDR3 bases: TGTGCCAGTAGTATGACAGCAACTAATGAAAAACTGTTTTTT.

The rearrangement links TRBV28 to TRBJ1-1, with 7 bases fitting TRBD1. Germline assignment: CDR1 MDHEN and CDR2 SYDVKM. V was clipped by 1 base and J by 2 bases; unmatched bases: 13. The CDR3 covers 18 residues. CDR3 protein: CASSLFPLPGQDNTEAFF. The CDR3 DNA reads as TGTGCCAGCAGTTTATTCCCTCTCCCCGGACAGGACAACACTGAAGCTTTCTTT.

The genes are TRBV4-3 and TRBJ2-7; 8 bases match TRBD2. This CDR3 comprises 18 residues. Trimming took 0 bases from V and 2 from J; bases not matched to a gene: 12. CDR1 and CDR2 (germline): LGHNA, YSLEER. The CDR3 sequence is CASSQDGGSGMSPYEQYF. In nucleotides, the CDR3 is TGCGCCAGCAGCCAAGATGGGGGTAGCGGGATGTCGCCCTACGAGCAGTACTTC.

The gene calls are TRBV7-2 and TRBJ2-7, with D possibly being TRBD1 (5 bases). CDR1 is SGHTA, CDR2 FQGNSA, per germline. This CDR3 is 16 amino acids long. Trimming removed 5 bases from V and 0 bases from J, with 17 bases in between. The chain's CDR3 is CASSPLTQVNSYEQYF. The DNA of the CDR3 is TGTGCCAGCAGCCCCTTGACACAGGTTAACTCCTACGAGCAGTACTTC. Combining the CDR3 with reference TRBV7-2 and TRBJ2-7 gives the whole variable domain GAGVSQSPSNKVTEKGKDVELRCDPISGHTALYWYRQSLGQGLEFLIYFQGNSAPDKSGLPSDRFSAERTGGSVSTLTIQRTQQEDSAVYLCASSPLTQVNSYEQYFGPGTRLTVT.

This clone is labeled as medium-sized (0.01 to 0.1%). DNA of the CDR3: TGTGCCAGCAGTTTAGGTAGCTCTCCCGGGGAGCTGTTTTTT. Residues: CASSLGSSPGELFF. The V call is TRBV27, the J call TRBJ2-2; unclear D gene. Germline V gene sequence: CDR1 MNHEY, CDR2 SMNVEV (reference sequence). V lost 2 bases, J lost 6 bases, and 10 bases lay in between. This CDR3 has 14 amino acids.

The chain couples TRBV11-2 to TRBJ1-5; D remains ambiguous. V was shortened by 5 bases and J by 2 bases, with 10 bases between the two germline ends. The germline V gene has CDR1 SGHAT and CDR2 FQNNGV. This CDR3 has 14 amino acids. The CDR3 sequence is CASSPSGRNQPQHF. CDR3 DNA: TGTGCCAGCAGCCCGAGTGGGCGCAATCAGCCCCAGCATTTT.

This chain uses TRBV3-1 (or the pseudogene TRBV3-2) with TRBJ1-2; D is undetermined. The CDR3 covers 14 residues. Trimming removed 5 bases at V and 7 bases at J, with 17 bases between. Germline V lookup: CDR1 LGHDT, CDR2 YNNKEL (reference sequence). For the CDR3, the DNA is TGTGCCAGCAGCTCCAGCCTGGGAGCCGGTGGCTACACCTTC. It specifies CASSSSLGAGGYTF.

The rearrangement uses TRBV11-3 and TRBJ2-7, with D hard to call. Trimming took off 3 bases at V and 4 bases at J, with 10 bases between the two ends. CDR3 length: 13 amino acids. Germline V gene lookup returns CDR1 SGHNT and CDR2 YENEEA. The CDR3: CASSFGWSYEQYF. The CDR3 bases are TGTGCCAGCAGCTTCGGATGGAGTTACGAGCAGTACTTC.

The rearrangement links TRBV5-1 to TRBJ1-4; a possible D gene is TRBD1 (5 bases). This CDR3 spans 14 amino acids. V lost 3 bases to trimming and J lost 8 bases, with 14 bases between them. Germline V lookup: CDR1 SGHRS, CDR2 YFSETQ. CDR3 residues: CASSYGGGEEKLFF. In DNA, the CDR3 is TGCGCCAGCAGCTATGGGGGAGGGGAAGAAAAACTGTTTTTT.

This clone was detected a few times. The chain joins TRBV6-4 to TRBJ2-3; 8 nucleotides agree with TRBD2. The J segment lost 5 bases and the V segment lost 5 bases, leaving 9 bases of the junction unmatched. Germline V gene data show CDR1 as MRHNA and CDR2 as SNTAGT. This CDR3 contains 15 residues. Written as DNA, the CDR3 is TGTGCCAGCAGTTCGGGGGCGGGAGGTGGAGATACGCAGTATTTT. It translates to CASSSGAGGGDTQYF.

This clone is judged medium-sized. The chain carries TRBV4-3 and TRBJ2-1; 9 positions match TRBD2. The CDR3 covers 16 residues. Germline V gives CDR1 LGHNA, CDR2 YSLEER. Unmatched junction bases numbered 4, after V lost 0 bases and J lost 4 bases. The CDR3 DNA follows: TGCGCCAGCAGCCAAGATCATCTAGCGGGGTACAATGAGCAGTTCTTC. The encoded protein is CASSQDHLAGYNEQFF.

The rearrangement uses TRBV29-1 and TRBJ1-1, with 8 bases identical to TRBD1. Unmatched junction bases numbered 5, after V lost 4 bases and J lost 1 base. The germline CDR1 and CDR2 sequences are SQVTM and ANQGSEA. The CDR3 runs 14 residues. The CDR3 sequence: CSVATGTGNTEAFF. The CDR3 DNA is TGCAGCGTTGCAACCGGGACAGGGAACACTGAAGCTTTCTTT.